A single sample gave rise to the 17 T cell receptor beta chains below, sequenced in a study of cytomegalovirus exposure and HLA in healthy donors. The PCR was carried out with 60 Vbeta primers and 13 Jbeta primers. The assay was immunoSEQ multiplex PCR, and TCRdb's table has in-frame clones only and misses some. Of some 150,000 clones listed, 71% are singletons. Sequenced: PBMCs. Receptors originate from a woman in her twenties or thirties in good health and CMV-seronegative.

The chain is built from TRBV29-1 and TRBJ2-1; D perhaps matches TRBD1 (5 bases). V lost 8 bases and J 3 bases, leaving 14 bases between the germline ends. Germline CDR1 is SQVTM and CDR2 is ANQGSEA. The CDR3 loop spans 13 amino acids. The CDR3 coding sequence is TGCAGCTACAAGGGGCCTAGCTACAATGAGCAGTTCTTC. This translates into CSYKGPSYNEQFF.

This clone was counted between two and nine times. This chain joins TRBV6-1 and TRBJ1-2; D is uncertain. V lost 0 bases and J lost 4, with 12 bases in between. Germline assignment: CDR1 MNHNS and CDR2 SASEGT. There are 15 residues in the CDR3. The CDR3 sequence: CASSEAGGRTYGYTF. In nucleotides, the CDR3 is TGTGCCAGCAGTGAAGCTGGAGGGAGGACCTATGGCTACACCTTC.

The rearrangement uses TRBV29-1 and TRBJ1-1; 9 bases are shared with TRBD1. After removal of 7 bases from V and 4 bases from J, the junction contained 1 base not matched to a gene. The germline V gene has CDR1 SQVTM and CDR2 ANQGSEA. The CDR3 has 11 residues. CDR3 in amino acids: CSADRGTEAFF. CDR3 coding DNA: TGCAGCGCGGACAGGGGCACTGAAGCTTTCTTT.

The V and J genes are TRBV2 and TRBJ2-3, with TRBD2 identical over 7 bases. The V gene end was trimmed by 6 bases and the J gene end by 2 bases; junction bases not matched to a gene: 11. There are 16 residues in the CDR3. CDR1 SNHLY and CDR2 FYNNEI come from the germline V gene. The DNA for the CDR3 is TGTGCCAGCAGGGTTATAGCGGGTTACTCCACAGATACGCAGTATTTT. This codes for CASRVIAGYSTDTQYF.

V usage is TRBV19 and J usage is TRBJ2-1, with a possible D match to TRBD2 (6 bases). Germline-derived CDR1 and CDR2 are LNHDA and SQIVND (reference sequence). Trimming cost V 7 bases and J 0 bases, with 16 bases left between them. CDR3 length: 16 residues. The CDR3 protein is CASIPYAGSSYNEQFF. CDR3 sequence (DNA): TGTGCCAGTATTCCCTATGCCGGGAGCTCCTACAATGAGCAGTTCTTC. Drawing the rest from reference TRBV19 and TRBJ2-1, the complete variable domain is DGGITQSPKYLFRKEGQNVTLSCEQNLNHDAMYWYRQDPGQGLRLIYYSQIVNDFQKGDIAEGYSVSREKKESFPLTVTSAQKNPTAFYLCASIPYAGSSYNEQFFGPGTRLTVL.

V and J are TRBV7-9 and TRBJ2-3, with 13 bases matching TRBD2. CDR1 and CDR2 (germline): SEHNR, FQNEAQ (reference sequence). This CDR3 spans 16 amino acids. After removal of 2 bases from V and 2 bases from J, the junction contained 1 base not matched to a gene. CDR3 DNA sequence: TGTGCCAGCAGCTTAACTAGCGGGGGGGTCACAGATACGCAGTATTTT. It is translated as CASSLTSGGVTDTQYF.

The chain combines TRBV6-6 with TRBJ2-4; maybe TRBD1 (6 bases). This CDR3 comprises 14 residues. V shed 2 bases and J shed 9 bases, with 14 bases lying between them. The germline gives CDR1 MNHNY, CDR2 SVGAGI (reference sequence). CDR3 DNA sequence: TGTGCCAGCAGTTACCCGAGGACAGATTTCATTCAGTACTTC. Translating it yields CASSYPRTDFIQYF.

This clone was seen a single time. The rearrangement uses TRBV7-2 and TRBJ1-6; no firm D call. Germline V lookup: CDR1 SGHTA, CDR2 FQGNSA. This CDR3 has 17 amino acids. Trimming stripped 5 bases from V and 9 bases from J, with 23 bases between. DNA of the CDR3: TGTGCCAGCAGCGCCGAGGGTCCGGGGTTCGTAGGTTCACCCCTCCACTTT. Translation: CASSAEGPGFVGSPLHF. Full variable domain (rest looked up from reference TRBV7-2 and TRBJ1-6): GAGVSQSPSNKVTEKGKDVELRCDPISGHTALYWYRQSLGQGLEFLIYFQGNSAPDKSGLPSDRFSAERTGGSVSTLTIQRTQQEDSAVYLCASSAEGPGFVGSPLHFGNGTRLTVT.

The rearrangement links TRBV2 to TRBJ1-4; D may be TRBD1 (5 bases). The germline gives CDR1 SNHLY, CDR2 FYNNEI. CDR3 length: 12 residues. Between the trimmed V and J ends, which lost 11 bases and 7 bases, there was a span of 14 bases. CDR3: CAQWQGSEKLFF. The CDR3 DNA follows: TGTGCCCAATGGCAGGGTAGTGAAAAACTGTTTTTT.

The chain is built from TRBV7-8 and TRBJ1-5; 8 bases are shared with TRBD1. Germline V gene sequence: CDR1 SGHVS, CDR2 FQNEAQ. The CDR3 has 16 residues. V shed 2 bases and J 9 bases; nucleotides not matched to a gene: 12. The CDR3 protein is CASSLLRGQDLWPQHF. CDR3 nucleotides: TGTGCCAGCAGCTTATTGAGGGGACAGGACCTTTGGCCCCAGCATTTT.

The chain carries TRBV6-5 and TRBJ1-5; 8 bases line up with TRBD1. The CDR3 has 15 residues. V was clipped by 6 bases and J by 3 bases; unmatched bases: 7. CDR1 MNHEY and CDR2 SVGAGI come from the germline V gene. The CDR3 here is CASRPTGDNNQPQHF. CDR3 bases: TGTGCCAGCAGACCGACAGGGGACAACAATCAGCCCCAGCATTTT.

The V gene is TRBV2, the J gene TRBJ2-1, with D unclear. The CDR3 covers 14 residues. V lost 7 bases and J lost 5, with 15 bases in between. CDR1 is SNHLY, CDR2 FYNNEI, per germline. The CDR3 spells CASTGDLENNEQFF. In DNA, the CDR3 is TGTGCCAGCACCGGAGACCTAGAAAACAATGAGCAGTTCTTC.

The genes are TRBV10-3 and TRBJ2-3; a possible D gene is TRBD2 (6 bases). V was trimmed by 4 bases and J by 1 base, leaving 9 bases between them. The CDR3 spans 14 residues. Germline loops: CDR1 ENHRY, CDR2 SYGVKD. The CDR3 DNA sequence: TGTGCCATCAGTGCTAGCGCTGGCACAGATACGCAGTATTTT. Translating gives CAISASAGTDTQYF.

The genes are TRBV21-1 and TRBJ2-3; the table calls TRBD2, which could not be checked here. TRBV21-1 is an annotated pseudogene. The CDR3 contains 20 residues. CDR3 DNA sequence: TGTGCCAGCTCCAAGGGGCAGGGGGCACCGATAGCGGGAGTTACAGATACGCAGTATTTT. This translates into CASSKGQGAPIAGVTDTQYF.

The chain has TRBV7-9 and TRBJ1-2, with TRBD1 as a possible D gene (6 bases). This CDR3 is built from 14 residues. The V and J ends lost 8 bases and 4 bases respectively, with 17 bases between them. The germline CDR1 and CDR2 sequences are SEHNR and FQNEAQ (reference sequence). The CDR3 sequence: CASRAVGQIYGYTF. The CDR3 nucleotides read TGTGCCAGCCGAGCTGTCGGACAGATCTATGGCTACACCTTC.

The chain links TRBV2 to TRBJ1-5; a weak D match, TRBD1 (5 bases). Germline CDR1 reads SNHLY; CDR2 reads FYNNEI. V dropped 6 bases and J dropped 0 bases, with 12 bases sitting between them. The CDR3 loop spans 15 amino acids. The CDR3, as DNA: TGTGCCAGCAGACAAGGGGTAGTTAGCAATCAGCCCCAGCATTTT. Its protein is CASRQGVVSNQPQHF.

The V gene is TRBV5-4, the J gene TRBJ2-7, with 7 bases lining up with TRBD2. Germline assignment: CDR1 SGHNT and CDR2 YYREEE (reference sequence). The J segment lost 3 bases and the V segment lost 0 bases, leaving 6 bases of the junction unmatched. This CDR3 comprises 15 residues. The CDR3 is CASSLATGRDYEQYF. CDR3 nucleotide sequence: TGTGCCAGCAGCTTGGCCACGGGGAGGGACTACGAGCAGTACTTC.